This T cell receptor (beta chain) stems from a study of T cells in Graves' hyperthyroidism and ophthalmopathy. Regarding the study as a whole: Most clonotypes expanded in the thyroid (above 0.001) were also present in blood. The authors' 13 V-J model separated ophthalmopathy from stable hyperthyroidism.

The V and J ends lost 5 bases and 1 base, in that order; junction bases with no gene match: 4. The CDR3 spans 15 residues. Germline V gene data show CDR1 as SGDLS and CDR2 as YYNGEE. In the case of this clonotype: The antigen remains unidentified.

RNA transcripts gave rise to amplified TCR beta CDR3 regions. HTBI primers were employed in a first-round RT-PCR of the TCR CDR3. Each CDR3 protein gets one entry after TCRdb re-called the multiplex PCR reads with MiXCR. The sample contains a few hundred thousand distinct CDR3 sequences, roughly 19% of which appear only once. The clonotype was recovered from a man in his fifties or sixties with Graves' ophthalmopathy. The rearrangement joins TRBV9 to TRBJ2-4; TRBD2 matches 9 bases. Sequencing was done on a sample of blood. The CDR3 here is CASSPAGGAKNIQYF. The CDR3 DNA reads TGTGCCAGCAGTCCCGCGGGAGGGGCCAAAAACATTCAGTACTTC.